The 12 T cell receptor beta chains reported below all come from one sample, sequenced in a study of identifying expanded T cells in peripheral blood. Profiling relied on immunoSEQ multiplex PCR, and the TCRdb table lists in-frame clones only, not all of them. Of 90,000 or so clones in the sample, 88% were seen once. Sequenced: blood. These TCRs come from a person aged 18-69 years in good health.

This chain joins TRBV18 and TRBJ1-5; D is unresolved. There are 13 residues in the CDR3. CDR1 is KGHSH, CDR2 LQKENI, per germline. V lost 5 bases to trimming and J lost 3 bases, with 8 bases between them. The DNA of the CDR3 is TGTGCCAGCTCATTGGCCGTCAATCAGCCCCAGCATTTT. Its protein is CASSLAVNQPQHF.

This clone was found a few times. The V call is TRBV6-4, the J call TRBJ2-1, with TRBD2 identical over 14 bases. The CDR3 extends over 15 amino acids. V dropped 3 bases and J dropped 8; count of bases not matched to a gene: 3. Germline V gives CDR1 MRHNA, CDR2 SNTAGT. Written as DNA, the CDR3 is TGTGCCAGCAGTGAGCGACTAGCGGGGGGGCATGAGCAGTTCTTC. It encodes CASSERLAGGHEQFF.

The chain has TRBV28 and TRBJ2-3; 9 bases are a match to TRBD1. The CDR3 is 16 amino acids. Germline loops: CDR1 MDHEN, CDR2 SYDVKM. Losses at the gene ends were 5 bases for V and 2 bases for J; bases not matched to a gene: 8. The CDR3 DNA reads TGTGCCAGCAGTAACAGGATACAGGGGGCCACAGATACGCAGTATTTT. Protein sequence: CASSNRIQGATDTQYF. Full variable domain (rest looked up from reference TRBV28 and TRBJ2-3): DVKVTQSSRYLVKRTGEKVFLECVQDMDHENMFWYRQDPGLGLRLIYFSYDVKMKEKGDIPEGYSVSREKKERFSLILESASTNQTSMYLCASSNRIQGATDTQYFGPGTRLTVL.

The J gene is TRBJ2-3, the V gene TRBV11-2; 7 bases align to TRBD2. This CDR3 is 11 amino acids long. Trimming at V came to 5 bases and at J to 13 bases, leaving 6 bases not matched to a gene. Germline V lookup: CDR1 SGHAT, CDR2 FQNNGV. CDR3 bases: TGTGCCAGCAGCCGAGGACTAGTAGAGTATTTT. This codes for CASSRGLVEYF.

J is TRBJ2-4 and V is TRBV5-1; the D gene is possibly TRBD1 (6 bases). Germline V lookup: CDR1 SGHRS, CDR2 YFSETQ. There are 16 residues in the CDR3. The V end was cut by 3 bases, the J end by 0 bases, with 13 bases between. The CDR3 nucleotides are TGCGCCAGCAGCTCTGGACAGCTACTAGCCAAAAACATTCAGTACTTC. It encodes CASSSGQLLAKNIQYF.

This CDR3 reads CASSPLAVNTEAFF. In DNA, the CDR3 is TGTGCCAGCAGCCCCCTCGCGGTGAACACTGAAGCTTTCTTT. The chain joins TRBV2 to TRBJ1-1; D is ambiguous. Trimming left V 6 bases short and J 0 bases short, with 11 bases between. Germline-derived CDR1 and CDR2 are SNHLY and FYNNEI. The CDR3 is 14 residues long.

This clone was detected once. The gene calls are TRBV10-3 and TRBJ1-2; 9 bases are a match to TRBD1. Germline-derived CDR1 and CDR2 are ENHRY and SYGVKD. The CDR3 runs 17 residues. V trimming: 2 bases; J trimming: 2 bases; junction bases outside the gene matches: 9. The CDR3 here is CAISERGPGQGNYGYTF. For the CDR3, the DNA is TGTGCCATCAGTGAGAGGGGGCCGGGACAGGGAAACTATGGCTACACCTTC.

The table lists this clone with a count of one. The V gene is TRBV15, the J gene TRBJ1-6, with D possibly being TRBD1 (5 bases). The CDR3 loop spans 17 amino acids. Trimming took 1 base from V and 5 from J, leaving 15 bases between them. Germline values: CDR1 LNHNV, CDR2 YYDKDF (reference sequence). Written as DNA, the CDR3 is TGTGCCACCAGCAGAGCCTTTCTGTCGGGGGATAATTCACCCCTCCACTTT. As protein: CATSRAFLSGDNSPLHF.

This chain connects TRBV7-8 to TRBJ2-5; 10 bases are shared with TRBD2. Germline V lookup: CDR1 SGHVS, CDR2 FQNEAQ. The J segment lost 7 bases and the V segment lost 4 bases, leaving 9 bases of the junction unmatched. CDR3 length: 15 amino acids. The CDR3 nucleotides are TGTGCCAGCAGCTCGCTAGCGGGGGCGCAGGGGACCCAGTACTTC. Its protein product is CASSSLAGAQGTQYF.

This chain connects TRBV19 to TRBJ2-5, with D possibly matching TRBD2 (7 bases). The V end lost 6 bases, the J end lost 5 bases, and 22 bases lay between the germline ends. This CDR3 is built from 16 residues. Germline V gene sequence: CDR1 LNHDA, CDR2 SQIVND (reference sequence). CDR3 sequence reads: CASRARGSRGAETQYF. CDR3 DNA sequence: TGTGCCAGTAGGGCTCGGGGCTCCCGGGGGGCGGAGACCCAGTACTTC.

The chain has TRBV7-9 and TRBJ2-3; possible D gene TRBD2, 6 bases. The CDR3 spans 12 residues. The germline V gene has CDR1 SEHNR and CDR2 FQNEAQ (reference sequence). V was shortened by 3 bases and J by 11 bases, with 12 bases between the two germline ends. The CDR3 spells CASSFGGVRQYF. The CDR3 bases are TGTGCCAGCAGCTTTGGCGGGGTACGGCAGTATTTT.

The V gene is TRBV10-3, the J gene TRBJ2-3, with TRBD2 matching 9 bases. CDR1 ENHRY and CDR2 SYGVKD come from the germline V gene. The CDR3 covers 20 residues. Trimming removed 7 bases from V and 0 bases from J; junction bases left unmatched: 20. The CDR3 DNA reads as TGTGCCATCAATTTCCCACCTGGGCGGGGGGGAAACCCTAGCACAGATACGCAGTATTTT. This codes for CAINFPPGRGGNPSTDTQYF.